The source of this T cell receptor beta chain is a study of blood T cell repertoires in COVID-19. On the study more broadly: The United States, Italy and Spain supplied acute and convalescent COVID-19 samples. The cDNA or gDNA used as material had been derived from T cells, B-cell-depleted T cells, or PBMCs.

Sequenced by immunoSEQ multiplex PCR; TCRdb stores in-frame clones only, minus some. The data contain approximately 150,000 clones, around 81% of them seen just once; the ten biggest clones take up 9.5% to 12%. V lost 3 bases, J lost 6 bases, and 10 bases lay in between. CDR3 length equals 12 residues. CDR1 is SGHKS and CDR2 is YYEKEE in the germline V gene (reference sequence). The sequencing sample was made of peripheral blood. This rearrangement joins TRBV5-5 to TRBJ2-7; D not resolved. The origin of this receptor is a man aged 55 to 70 with active or convalescent COVID-19. The CDR3 DNA sequence: TGTGCCAGCAGCTCGTTAGCCTCCGAGCAGTACTTC. It encodes CASSSLASEQYF.